This T cell receptor beta chain was documented in a study of T cells in pancreatic ductal adenocarcinoma. Surgery without prior neoadjuvant therapy was the treatment of the selected pancreatic ductal adenocarcinoma patients. Trimming pared 5 bases from V and 6 bases from J, leaving 20 bases between. This CDR3 has 16 amino acids. Germline CDR1 reads LNHNV; CDR2 reads YYDKDF (reference sequence). Study-level results: The resected cohort was biased toward the minority with early-stage disease. Blood had more productive templates and roughly 7.5-fold more unique clonotypes than tumor. Comparisons of tumor and blood clonality may show falsely lower tumor diversity. Mean clonality was approximately 0.11 in tumors and about 0.069 in blood, not significantly different.

TCRdb's copy holds only in-frame clones and misses some; the assay was immunoSEQ multiplex PCR. The sample includes about 98,000 clones, nearly 95% of them seen just once. Concerning this clone itself: Its matching antigen is unknown.

The TCR was taken from a human donor with pancreatic ductal adenocarcinoma. This rearrangement joins TRBV15 to TRBJ2-1; maybe TRBD2 (5 bases). What was sequenced was PBMCs. CDR3 DNA sequence: TGTGCCACCAGCTCAGGATTGGACGGGATCCCCAATGAGCAGTTCTTC. The encoded protein is CATSSGLDGIPNEQFF.